The subject of this entry is one TCR beta chain. The sample is drawn from a study of blood T cell repertoires in COVID-19. Overall study: Material from acute and convalescent COVID-19 was sourced from the United States, Italy and Spain. PBMCs, B-cell-depleted T cells, or T cells provided the cDNA or gDNA that made up the material.

Deletions cut 6 bases from V and 1 base from J, with 9 bases between. Germline CDR1 and CDR2: SEHNR and FQNEAQ (reference sequence). The CDR3 is 13 residues long. In the original processing: Amplification of reference gene primers was used by the study to estimate nucleated cell counts. TCRdb's table, derived via immunoSEQ multiplex PCR, lists solely in-frame clones and lacks some. The D gene and trimming were derived from the DNA, and the V and J assignments and clone size from that table. The data show about 92,000 clones, with around 80% seen just once and about 16% held by the top ten. The V call is TRBV7-9, the J call TRBJ1-1; TRBD1 might be the D (5 bases). The sequence was obtained from a woman over 75 with active or convalescent COVID-19. The sequenced sample consisted of peripheral blood. The CDR3 DNA is TGTGCCAGCAGGAAGACAGAGAACACTGAAGCTTTCTTT. Amino acid sequence: CASRKTENTEAFF.